This TCR beta chain came from a study of CD4 T cells in relation to SARS-CoV-2 and coronaviruses. Study-wide background: PBMCs were cultured with antigen for less than twelve days before TCR beta sequencing.

The CDR3 covers 12 residues. Germline CDR1 and CDR2: SEHNR and FQNEAQ (reference sequence). Study outcomes and limitations: Samples before the pandemic and after infection were not matched within any donor.

There are a few counts of this clone. Its antigen is as yet unknown. TCRdb's copy holds only in-frame clones and misses some; the assay was immunoSEQ multiplex PCR. The sample carries 20,000 to 25,000 clones, over 65% recorded once. CD4+ T cells from unexposed donors were obtained before the COVID-19 pandemic (2011-2018). After less than 11 days of culture, CD4+ T cells were isolated. Fresh IL-2 medium replaced half the medium on days 3 and 7. The chain carries TRBV7-9 and TRBJ2-5, with D possibly called TRBD1 or TRBD2 (5 bases each). This clonotype was obtained from a human donor in good health. What was sequenced was CD4+ T cells from PBMCs, cultured in vitro. CDR3 amino acids: CAIMGVGETQYF. CDR3 DNA sequence: TGTGCTATTATGGGGGTTGGAGAGACCCAGTACTTC.